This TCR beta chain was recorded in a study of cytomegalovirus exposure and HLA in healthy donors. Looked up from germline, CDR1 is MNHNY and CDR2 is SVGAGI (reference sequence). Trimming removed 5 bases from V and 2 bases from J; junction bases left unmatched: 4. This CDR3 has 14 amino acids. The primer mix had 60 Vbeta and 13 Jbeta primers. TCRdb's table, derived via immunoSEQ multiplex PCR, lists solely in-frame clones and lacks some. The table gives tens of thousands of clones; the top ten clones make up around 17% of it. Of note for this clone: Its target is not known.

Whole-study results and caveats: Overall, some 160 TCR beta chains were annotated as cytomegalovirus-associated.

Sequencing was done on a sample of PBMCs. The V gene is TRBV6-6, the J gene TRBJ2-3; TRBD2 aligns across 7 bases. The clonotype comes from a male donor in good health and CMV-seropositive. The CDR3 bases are TGTGCCAGCAGTCAAGGGACTATCACAGATACGCAGTATTTT. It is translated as CASSQGTITDTQYF.